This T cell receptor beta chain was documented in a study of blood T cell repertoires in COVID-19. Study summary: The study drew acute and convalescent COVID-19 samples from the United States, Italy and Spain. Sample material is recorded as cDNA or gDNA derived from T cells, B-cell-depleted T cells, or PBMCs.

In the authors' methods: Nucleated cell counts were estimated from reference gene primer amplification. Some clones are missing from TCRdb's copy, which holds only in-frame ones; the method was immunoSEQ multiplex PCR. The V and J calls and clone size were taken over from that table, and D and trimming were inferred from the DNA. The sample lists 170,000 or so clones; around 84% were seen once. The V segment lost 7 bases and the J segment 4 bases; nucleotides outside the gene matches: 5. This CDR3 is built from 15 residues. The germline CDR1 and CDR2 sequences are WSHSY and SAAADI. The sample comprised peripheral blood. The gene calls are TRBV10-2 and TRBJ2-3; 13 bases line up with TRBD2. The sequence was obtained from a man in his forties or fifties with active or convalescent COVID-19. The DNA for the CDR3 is TGCGCCAGCAAACCACTAGCGGGGGGGGCAGATACGCAGTATTTT. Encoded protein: CASKPLAGGADTQYF.